What follows is one T cell receptor beta chain and its context. Original processing methods: Reference gene primer amplification gave nucleated cell count estimates. Sequenced by immunoSEQ multiplex PCR; TCRdb stores in-frame clones only, minus some. The DNA was the basis for D and trimming; V, J and clone size are from that table. The sample has about 12,000 clones, roughly 80% seen once; the top ten hold around 40%. The data originate from a study of blood T cell repertoires in COVID-19. As for the study in general: Italy, Spain and the United States were the sources of the convalescent and acute COVID-19 samples. The analysed material was cDNA or gDNA that came from T cells, B-cell-depleted T cells, or PBMCs.

The TCR sequence derives from a man older than 75 with acute or convalescent COVID-19. Sequencing was carried out using peripheral blood.

CDR3 sequence (DNA): TGTGCCACCTCAGCGGGCACCGGGGAGCTGTTTTTT. This encodes CATSAGTGELFF. This chain connects TRBV9 to TRBJ2-2, with a tentative D call TRBD2 (6 bases). Germline V gene sequence: CDR1 SGDLS, CDR2 YYNGEE. The CDR3 is 12 residues long. V was pared by 9 bases and J by 4 bases, with 10 bases between. Full variable domain (outside the CDR3, taken from reference TRBV9 and TRBJ2-2): DSGVTQTPKHLITATGQRVTLRCSPRSGDLSVYWYQQSLDQGLQFLIQYYNGEERAKGNILERFSAQQFPDLHSELNLSSLELGDSALYFCATSAGTGELFFGEGSRLTVL.